Listed here are 18 T cell receptor beta chains from one sample, sequenced in a study of blood T cells in healthy people across ages. Primed by a sample-barcoded 5' primer and a J-beta primer mix, a second PCR proceeded for 7 to 11 cycles. TCRdb itself ran the 5' RACE reads through MiXCR, one entry per CDR3 protein. The sample has 1,800,000 or so distinct CDR3 sequences, about two fifths seen once. Input material: blood. These receptors all stem from a human donor in good health.

This clonotype came up a few times. V and J are TRBV12-3 or TRBV12-4 and TRBJ2-5; no clear D. The CDR3 is made up of 12 amino acids. Between the trimmed V and J ends, which lost 3 bases and 5 bases, there was a span of 7 bases. CDR3 DNA: TGTGCCAGCAGTTTTAGGTGGGAGACCCAGTACTTC. It codes for CASSFRWETQYF.

The rearrangement joins TRBV28 to TRBJ2-3; maybe TRBD1 (5 bases). Germline lookup yields CDR1 MDHEN and CDR2 SYDVKM. The CDR3 extends over 15 amino acids. V lost 6 bases and J 3 bases, leaving 16 bases between the germline ends. This CDR3 reads CASSPSRGGTDTQYF. In DNA, the CDR3 is TGTGCCAGCAGCCCCAGTAGGGGTGGTACAGATACGCAGTATTTT.

This rearrangement joins TRBV5-1 to TRBJ2-4; 7 nucleotides match TRBD1. The end of the DNA aligns better with TRBJ2-7, so the J call may be wrong. CDR1 and CDR2 (germline): SGHRS, YFSETQ. The CDR3 sequence is 15 residues long. For the CDR3, the DNA is TGCGCCAGCAGCTTGGGAGGGGGCCAATTAAACGAGCAGTACTTC. Its translation is CASSLGGGQLNEQYF.

The chain employs TRBV28 and TRBJ2-1; the D gene is possibly TRBD2 (7 bases). The germline gives CDR1 MDHEN, CDR2 SYDVKM. The CDR3 totals 16 residues. V was clipped by 5 bases and J by 8 bases, with 22 bases between them. For the CDR3, the DNA is TGTGCCAGCAGTCAAGGGGGGCTAGCGGCTTGGGATGAGCAGTTCTTC. It encodes CASSQGGLAAWDEQFF. Using reference TRBV28 and TRBJ2-1 for the parts outside the CDR3, the full variable domain is DVKVTQSSRYLVKRTGEKVFLECVQDMDHENMFWYRQDPGLGLRLIYFSYDVKMKEKGDIPEGYSVSREKKERFSLILESASTNQTSMYLCASSQGGLAAWDEQFFGPGTRLTVL.

There are a few counts of this clonotype. The chain has TRBV4-2 and TRBJ1-1; TRBD1 is a possible D gene (6 bases). Trimming cost V 2 bases and J 1 base, with 14 bases left between them. CDR1 and CDR2 from the germline V gene are LGHNA and YNFKEQ. The CDR3 covers 16 residues. The CDR3 spells CASSQTPGHTNTEAFF. The CDR3 DNA sequence: TGTGCCAGCAGCCAAACCCCGGGACACACGAACACTGAAGCTTTCTTT.

The rearrangement joins TRBV30 to TRBJ2-7, with 9 bases fitting TRBD1. The CDR3 has 15 amino acids. Trimming removed 0 bases from V and 4 bases from J; junction bases left unmatched: 7. The V gene's germline CDR1 is GTSNPN and CDR2 SVGIG (reference sequence). CDR3 loop: CAWSVGGTGQYEQYF. Written as DNA, the CDR3 is TGTGCCTGGAGTGTAGGTGGGACAGGGCAGTACGAGCAGTACTTC.

The chain is built from TRBV7-2 and TRBJ2-5; D unclear. Trimming left V 3 bases short and J 7 bases short, with 12 bases between. Germline-derived CDR1 and CDR2 are SGHTA and FQGNSA. The CDR3 loop spans 13 amino acids. The CDR3, as DNA: TGTGCCAGCAGCTTTCCAGAATGGGGGACCCAGTACTTC. This encodes CASSFPEWGTQYF.

V gene TRBV24-1 combines with J gene TRBJ1-2; TRBD1 might be the D (6 bases). The CDR3 has 14 amino acids. V lost 1 base, J lost 6 bases, and 11 bases lay in between. The germline gives CDR1 KGHDR, CDR2 SFDVKD. The CDR3 nucleotides are TGTGCCACCAGTGATTTCTCACAGGGCCATGGCTACACCTTC. This codes for CATSDFSQGHGYTF.

In this sample, this clonotype turned up a few times. The chain uses TRBV6-5 and TRBJ2-5; weak D call: TRBD1 (7 bases). Trimming cost V 2 bases and J 11 bases, with 24 bases left between them. The germline CDR1 and CDR2 sequences are MNHEY and SVGAGI. CDR3 length: 16 amino acids. This chain's CDR3 is CASSYIDQGEGGEQYF. The DNA for the CDR3 is TGTGCCAGCAGTTACATAGATCAGGGGGAAGGCGGGGAGCAGTACTTC.

To note about this clonotype: The junction differs from germline at one of its ends, possibly a read error. The chain carries TRBV5-1 and TRBJ2-3; D perhaps matches TRBD1 (5 bases). Germline loops: CDR1 SGHRS, CDR2 YFSETQ. The CDR3 runs to 17 residues. CDR3 amino acids: CASSLAGATGWADRQYF. In DNA, the CDR3 is TGCGCCAGCAGCTTGGCTGGGGCTACAGGATGGGCAGATAGGCAGTATTTT.

This clonotype occurred a few times. V is TRBV18 and J is TRBJ2-5, with D hard to call. Trimming left V 3 bases short and J 0 bases short, with 11 bases between. The length of the CDR3 is 15 residues. Germline lookup yields CDR1 KGHSH and CDR2 LQKENI. CDR3 amino acids: CASSPIGGNQETQYF. The DNA of the CDR3 is TGTGCCAGCTCACCGATCGGCGGAAACCAAGAGACCCAGTACTTC.

The chain is built from TRBV6-2 or TRBV6-3 and TRBJ1-2, with D possibly TRBD1 on 6 matching bases. The CDR3 length is 12 residues. Trimming took off 6 bases at V and 6 bases at J, with 11 bases between the two ends. CDR1 and CDR2 (germline): MNHEY, SVGEGT. The CDR3: CASRQGPDGYTF. The CDR3 DNA is TGTGCCAGCAGACAGGGCCCGGATGGCTACACCTTC.

V usage is TRBV29-1 and J usage is TRBJ2-7, with 7 bases that match TRBD1. Looked up from germline, CDR1 is SQVTM and CDR2 is ANQGSEA. V was pared by 5 bases and J by 7 bases, with 14 bases of the junction left unmatched. CDR3 length: 14 amino acids. The CDR3 protein is CSVTGTEAYNEQYF. As DNA, the CDR3 is TGCAGCGTTACCGGGACAGAGGCCTACAATGAGCAGTACTTC.

The CDR3 DNA sequence: TGTGCCATCAGTGAGTATTCAGGGTCCTACGAGCAGTACTTC. Its protein product is CAISEYSGSYEQYF. The genes are TRBV10-3 and TRBJ2-7, with D perhaps TRBD1 (5 bases). Trimming shortened V by 1 base and J by 1 base, and 8 bases separated the two germline ends. CDR3 length equals 14 residues. The germline gives CDR1 ENHRY, CDR2 SYGVKD.

The J gene is TRBJ1-2, the V gene TRBV6-5; D is undetermined. This CDR3 is built from 13 residues. CDR1 is MNHEY and CDR2 is SVGAGI in the germline V gene. Trimming left V 0 bases short and J 8 bases short, with 10 bases between. CDR3 sequence (DNA): TGTGCCAGCAGTTACTCGATAGGGCACGGCTACACCTTC. Translated, it gives CASSYSIGHGYTF.

The genes are TRBV7-2 and TRBJ2-3; D assignment may be TRBD1 or TRBD2 (6 bases each). V shed 1 base and J shed 8 bases, with 13 bases lying between them. CDR1 and CDR2 from the germline V gene are SGHTA and FQGNSA. This CDR3 spans 14 amino acids. The CDR3: CASSLVSGAGTQYF. The CDR3 DNA reads as TGTGCCAGCAGCTTAGTTTCGGGGGCAGGTACGCAGTATTTT.

The chain links TRBV6-6 to TRBJ2-7; tentative D call: TRBD1 (5 bases). V lost 10 bases to trimming and J lost 0 bases, with 16 bases between them. This CDR3 contains 14 residues. The V gene's germline CDR1 is MNHNY and CDR2 SVGAGI (reference sequence). In nucleotides, the CDR3 is TGTGCCACCACAAGGGGCAGGGACTCCTACGAGCAGTACTTC. Residues: CATTRGRDSYEQYF.

This clonotype showed up just a few times. The chain combines TRBV7-6 with TRBJ2-7; no clear D gene. The CDR3 length is 13 residues. V shed 0 bases and J shed 6 bases, with 9 bases lying between them. The germline CDR1 and CDR2 sequences are SGHVS and FNYEAQ. The DNA of the CDR3 is TGTGCCAGCAGCTTAGCGGATGGAACCGAGCAGTACTTC. It specifies CASSLADGTEQYF.